Listed below are T cell receptor beta chains from one sample, sequenced in a study of vaccination and CD4 T cells after COVID-19. TCRdb reanalysed the PCR reads using MiXCR and keeps one entry per CDR3 protein. The repertoire includes approximately 17,000 distinct CDR3 sequences, 45% to 65% of them detected once, and about 18% sits in the top ten. Antigens for these TCRs are unknown. The sample here was CD4+ T cells from blood, cultured in vitro, taken about 7 months after SARS-CoV-2 vaccination. These receptors were collected from a human donor who had recovered from COVID-19. Both conserved end residues are part of each CDR3. A D gene is named only where the DNA matches it firmly. Some rows mark clone size as missing; the rest say once, few, many or name a class of expanded clone.

TRBV19	NA	NA	TRBJ1-1	CASSPLFDTEAFF	TGTGCCAGTAGCCCGCTCTTCGACACTGAAGCTTTCTTT
TRBV7-8	TRBD1	NA	TRBJ2-7	CASSPRGRRVDEQYF	TGTGCCAGCAGCCCCAGGGGGCGCCGGGTTGACGAGCAGTACTTC
TRBV6-1	NA	few	TRBJ2-2	CASSSGQVPGELFF	TGTGCCAGCAGCTCCGGACAAGTGCCCGGGGAGCTGTTTTTT
TRBV10-3	NA	few	TRBJ1-1	CAIRGSVTEAFF	TGTGCCATCAGGGGGAGTGTCACTGAAGCTTTCTTT
TRBV19	NA	NA	TRBJ1-2	CASSAGLGGIYGYTF	TGTGCCAGTAGTGCTGGCCTCGGGGGCATCTATGGCTACACCTTC
TRBV2	NA	NA	TRBJ1-5	CASSEGRNQPQHF	TGTGCCAGCAGTGAAGGTCGGAATCAGCCCCAGCATTTT
TRBV19	NA	NA	TRBJ2-7	CASRRRHPDYEQYF	TGTGCCAGCCGGCGGAGACATCCAGACTACGAGCAGTACTTC
TRBV7-7	NA	NA	TRBJ2-5	CASSPASLETQYF	TGTGCTAGCAGTCCCGCTAGCTTGGAGACCCAGTACTTC
TRBV20-1	NA	NA	TRBJ1-1	CSAYPVGGGGTEAFF	TGCAGTGCTTACCCCGTTGGGGGGGGTGGAACTGAAGCTTTCTTT
TRBV21-1	NA	NA	TRBJ2-7	CARAQGGPYEQYF	TGTGCCAGAGCTCAGGGAGGTCCCTACGAGCAGTACTTC
TRBV9	NA	NA	TRBJ2-3	CASSAGLTDTQYF	TGTGCCAGCAGCGCCGGACTAACAGATACGCAGTATTTT